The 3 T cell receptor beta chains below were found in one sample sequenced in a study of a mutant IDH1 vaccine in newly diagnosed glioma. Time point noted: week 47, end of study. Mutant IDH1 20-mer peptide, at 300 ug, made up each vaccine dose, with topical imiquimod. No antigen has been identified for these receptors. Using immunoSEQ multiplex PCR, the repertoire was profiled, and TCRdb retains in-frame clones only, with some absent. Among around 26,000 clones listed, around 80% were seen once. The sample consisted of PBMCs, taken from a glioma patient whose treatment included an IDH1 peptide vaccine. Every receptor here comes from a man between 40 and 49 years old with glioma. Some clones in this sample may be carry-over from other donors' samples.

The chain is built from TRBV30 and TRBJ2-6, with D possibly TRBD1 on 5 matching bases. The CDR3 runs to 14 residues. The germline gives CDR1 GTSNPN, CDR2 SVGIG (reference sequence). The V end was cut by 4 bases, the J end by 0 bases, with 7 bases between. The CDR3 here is CAWMQGSGANVLTF. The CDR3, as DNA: TGTGCCTGGATGCAGGGCTCTGGGGCCAACGTCCTGACTTTC. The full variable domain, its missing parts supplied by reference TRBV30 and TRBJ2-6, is SQTIHQWPATLVQPVGSPLSLECTVEGTSNPNLYWYRQAAGRGLQLLFYSVGIGQISSEVPQNLSASRPQDRQFILSSKKLLLSDSGFYLCAWMQGSGANVLTFGAGSRLTVL.

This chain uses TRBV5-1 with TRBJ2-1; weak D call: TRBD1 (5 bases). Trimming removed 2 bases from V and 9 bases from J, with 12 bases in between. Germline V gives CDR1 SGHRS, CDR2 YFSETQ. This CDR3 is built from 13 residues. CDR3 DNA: TGCGCCAGCAGCTTAGAATTAAGGGGTGAGCAGTTCTTC. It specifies CASSLELRGEQFF.

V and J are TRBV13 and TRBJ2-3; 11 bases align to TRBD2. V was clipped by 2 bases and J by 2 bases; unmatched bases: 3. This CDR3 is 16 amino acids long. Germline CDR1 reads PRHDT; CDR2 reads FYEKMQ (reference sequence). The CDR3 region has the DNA TGTGCCAGCAGCTTAAGACTAGCGGGGTTCACAGATACGCAGTATTTT. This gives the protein CASSLRLAGFTDTQYF.